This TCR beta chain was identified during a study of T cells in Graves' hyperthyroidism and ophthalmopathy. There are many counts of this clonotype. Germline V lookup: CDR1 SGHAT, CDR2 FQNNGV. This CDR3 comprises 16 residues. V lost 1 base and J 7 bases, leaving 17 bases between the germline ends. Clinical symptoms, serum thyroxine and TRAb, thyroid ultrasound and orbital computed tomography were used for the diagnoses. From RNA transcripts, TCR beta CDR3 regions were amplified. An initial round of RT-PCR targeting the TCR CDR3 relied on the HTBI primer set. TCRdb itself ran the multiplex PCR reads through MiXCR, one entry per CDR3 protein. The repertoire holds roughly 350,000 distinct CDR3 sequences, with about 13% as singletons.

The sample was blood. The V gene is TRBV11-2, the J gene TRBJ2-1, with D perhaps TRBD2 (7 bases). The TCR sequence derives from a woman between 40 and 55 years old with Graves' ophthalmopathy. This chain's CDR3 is CASSLVRRGRINEQFF. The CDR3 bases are TGTGCCAGCAGCTTAGTCCGGCGGGGGCGCATTAATGAGCAGTTCTTC. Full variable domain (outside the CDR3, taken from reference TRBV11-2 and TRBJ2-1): EAGVAQSPRYKIIEKRQSVAFWCNPISGHATLYWYQQILGQGPKLLIQFQNNGVVDDSQLPKDRFSAERLKGVDSTLKIQPAKLEDSAVYLCASSLVRRGRINEQFFGPGTRLTVL.